What follows are 15 T cell receptor beta chains derived from one specimen sequenced in a study of T-cell memory formation after mild COVID-19. A single record per CDR3 protein comes from TCRdb applying MiXCR to the 5' RACE reads. Counted here are tens of thousands of distinct CDR3 sequences, around 25% occurring once; the ten biggest clones make up roughly 39%. Material for sequencing was PBMCs or a T cell subset sorted from them (not recorded which). These receptors all come from a man aged 18 to 29 who had mild COVID-19 (a few samples of this study predate the infection). Cell type and time point are not known.

This clonotype was seen only a few times. This sequence joins TRBV7-8 and TRBJ2-7; D remains unclear. V was pared by 1 base and J by 3 bases, with 10 bases between. Germline loops: CDR1 SGHVS, CDR2 FQNEAQ. The CDR3 spans 14 residues. The CDR3 loop is CASSLGGLGYEQYV. The CDR3 nucleotides read TGTGCCAGCAGCTTAGGCGGCTTGGGCTACGAGCAGTACGTC.

This clonotype was seen only a few times. V usage is TRBV7-9 and J usage is TRBJ2-7, with 9 bases lining up with TRBD2. The length of the CDR3 is 15 residues. The V and J ends lost 0 bases and 2 bases, in that order; junction bases with no gene match: 2. Germline lookup yields CDR1 SEHNR and CDR2 FQNEAQ (reference sequence). CDR3 nucleotide sequence: TGTGCCAGCAGCTTAGCTAGCGGGGGACCCTACGAGCAGTACTTC. Its protein is CASSLASGGPYEQYF.

The chain carries TRBV7-9 and TRBJ1-2; D not resolved. This CDR3 is 13 amino acids long. Trimming took off 5 bases at V and 7 bases at J, with 14 bases between the two ends. The germline V gene encodes CDR1 SEHNR and CDR2 FQNEAQ (reference sequence). CDR3 in DNA: TGTGCCAGCAGCGAAAGGGCAGGAGGTGGCTACACCTTC. Translation gives CASSERAGGGYTF.

This clonotype was recorded once. The rearrangement links TRBV3-1 to TRBJ2-1, with 7 bases aligning to TRBD1. The germline V gene encodes CDR1 LGHDT and CDR2 YNNKEL (reference sequence). J gave up 2 bases and V 7 bases, and 5 bases lay outside the gene matches. This CDR3 region has 14 residues. CDR3 loop: CASTRQGAYNEQFF. The CDR3 bases are TGTGCCAGCACCAGACAGGGAGCCTACAATGAGCAGTTCTTC.

The chain is built from TRBV15 and TRBJ1-5; D is undetermined. The CDR3 has 13 residues. V shed 1 base and J shed 4 bases, with 5 bases lying between them. Germline CDR1 LNHNV, CDR2 YYDKDF (reference sequence). The CDR3 DNA reads TGTGCCACCAGCAGAGGCCCAAATCAGCCCCAGCATTTT. Its translation: CATSRGPNQPQHF.

CDR3 sequence (DNA): TGCGCCAGCAGCTTCTACAACGGGTTGGGGGAGACCCAGTACTTC. Protein: CASSFYNGLGETQYF. The J gene is TRBJ2-5, the V gene TRBV5-1, with unresolved D. V dropped 2 bases and J dropped 5 bases, with 16 bases sitting between them. CDR3 length: 15 residues. Germline V gene sequence: CDR1 SGHRS, CDR2 YFSETQ.

The chain employs TRBV6-2 or TRBV6-3 and TRBJ1-5, with D possibly TRBD1 on 6 matching bases. This CDR3 is 17 amino acids long. Germline CDR1 reads MNHEY; CDR2 reads SVGEGT. V shed 7 bases and J shed 0 bases, with 19 bases lying between them. DNA of the CDR3: TGTGCCAGCACCACAGCCGACAGGTATTATAGCAATCAGCCCCAGCATTTT. Translated, it gives CASTTADRYYSNQPQHF.

This clonotype was detected only a few times. The CDR3 bases are TGTGCCAGCAGTCAGCGGGGGGGCACCGGGGAGCTGTTTTTT. Translating it yields CASSQRGGTGELFF. The chain recombines TRBV11-2 with TRBJ2-2, with 10 positions matching TRBD2. The CDR3 runs to 14 residues. Per germline, CDR1 SGHAT and CDR2 FQNNGV. Trimming at V came to 6 bases and at J to 4 bases, leaving 2 bases not matched to a gene. Full variable domain (rest looked up from reference TRBV11-2 and TRBJ2-2): EAGVAQSPRYKIIEKRQSVAFWCNPISGHATLYWYQQILGQGPKLLIQFQNNGVVDDSQLPKDRFSAERLKGVDSTLKIQPAKLEDSAVYLCASSQRGGTGELFFGEGSRLTVL.

The chain couples TRBV12-3 or TRBV12-4 to TRBJ2-1, with TRBD2 identical over 15 bases. The CDR3 spans 19 residues. Losses at the gene ends were 3 bases for V and 2 bases for J; bases not matched to a gene: 8. The CDR3 coding sequence is TGTGCCAGCAGTTTTATTGGACTAGCGGGGGGGCTCCCCTACAATGAGCAGTTCTTC. Amino acids: CASSFIGLAGGLPYNEQFF.

The chain links TRBV4-2 to TRBJ1-1; no definite D call. The germline CDR1 and CDR2 sequences are LGHNA and YNFKEQ. Trimming pared 1 base from V and 2 bases from J, leaving 8 bases between. The CDR3 covers 14 residues. The CDR3 reads CASSQVLGNTEAFF. CDR3 sequence (DNA): TGTGCCAGCAGCCAAGTATTAGGTAACACTGAAGCTTTCTTT.

CDR3 sequence: CASSPNSGPQETQYF. The CDR3 bases are TGTGCCAGCAGCCCAAATTCGGGCCCGCAAGAGACCCAGTACTTC. The J gene is TRBJ2-5, the V gene TRBV7-7; no reliable D call. Germline V gene sequence: CDR1 SSHAT, CDR2 FNYEAQ (reference sequence). Trimming took 5 bases from V and 2 from J, leaving 15 bases between them. The CDR3 is 15 amino acids.

The chain carries TRBV4-1 and TRBJ1-4, with 7 positions matching TRBD1. V was pared by 1 base and J by 13 bases, with 6 bases of the junction left unmatched. This CDR3 has 13 residues. Germline CDR1 MGHRA, CDR2 YSYEKL. CDR3 sequence reads: CASSQVKGAGLFF. The CDR3 region has the DNA TGCGCCAGCAGCCAAGTTAAGGGGGCCGGACTGTTTTTT.

This clonotype has a handful of counts. This sequence joins TRBV7-9 and TRBJ2-1; unclear D gene. CDR3 length: 11 residues. Trimming took 2 bases from V and 8 from J, leaving 4 bases between them. Germline V gene sequence: CDR1 SEHNR, CDR2 FQNEAQ (reference sequence). CDR3 in DNA: TGTGCCAGCAGCTTAATCGATGAGCAGTTCTTC. It is translated as CASSLIDEQFF.

The genes are TRBV29-1 and TRBJ2-3; 9 bases are a match to TRBD2. V was pared by 1 base and J by 0 bases, with 2 bases of the junction left unmatched. Germline CDR1 reads SQVTM; CDR2 reads ANQGSEA. The CDR3 is 15 amino acids. Here the CDR3 reads CSVEGTSVSTDTQYF. Here the CDR3 DNA reads TGCAGCGTTGAAGGGACTAGCGTTAGCACAGATACGCAGTATTTT.

The V and J genes are TRBV12-3 or TRBV12-4 and TRBJ1-2; 8 nucleotides agree with TRBD1. The CDR3 sequence is 14 residues long. Trimming removed 9 bases from V and 4 bases from J; junction bases left unmatched: 10. The CDR3 region is CASNPTQGAYGYTF. DNA for the CDR3: TGTGCCAGTAACCCGACCCAGGGGGCCTATGGCTACACCTTC.